A selection of T cell receptor beta chains follows, all from one sample in a study of OX40 agonist ivuxolimab in advanced cancers. Measured with immunoSEQ multiplex PCR; TCRdb has only the in-frame clones, and not every one. The repertoire includes 65,000 to 90,000 clones, approximately 83% of them detected once, and approximately 5.5% sits in the top ten. The specimen comprised CD4+ or CD8+ T cells sorted from blood, sampled in a trial of the OX40 agonist ivuxolimab. The source of these receptors is an adult with an advanced solid tumor such as melanoma, head and neck, liver or kidney cancer. Each CDR3 is given with its conserved first and last residue. D genes are given only for firm matches. Not every row has a clone size; where given, it reads once, few, many or a size class.

TRBD2,TRBV19,TRBJ2-5,.,CASSNGGNAETQYF,TGTGCCAGTAGTAACGGGGGGAATGCGGAGACCCAGTACTTC
TRBD1,TRBV29-1,TRBJ1-2,.,CSVDTSQGLTESTF,TGCAGCGTTGATACTTCACAGGGGCTTACTGAGAGCACCTTC
.,TRBV9,TRBJ1-1,.,CASSVGSSTEAFF,TGTGCCAGCAGCGTAGGGAGTAGCACTGAAGCTTTCTTT
.,TRBV15,TRBJ1-4,.,CATSRGPGTNEKLFF,TGTGCCACCAGCAGAGGTCCGGGAACTAATGAAAAACTGTTTTTT
.,TRBV19,TRBJ2-4,.,CASTSLRDGVAKNIQYF,TGTGCCAGTACTAGTCTGAGGGACGGGGTAGCCAAAAACATTCAGTACTTC
TRBD1,TRBV30,TRBJ1-2,once,CAWSGGQGARGYTF,TGTGCCTGGAGCGGCGGACAGGGGGCGCGGGGCTACACCTTC
.,TRBV30,TRBJ2-1,.,CAWSRDGGANEQFF,TGTGCCTGGAGTAGGGACGGCGGGGCCAATGAGCAGTTCTTC
.,TRBV30,TRBJ2-2,.,CAWTPPSTVSGELFF,TGTGCCTGGACTCCCCCCTCGACAGTAAGCGGGGAGCTGTTTTTT
TRBD1,TRBV7-2,TRBJ1-1,.,CASSLGTGLNTEAFF,TGTGCCAGCAGCTTAGGGACAGGTTTGAACACTGAAGCTTTCTTT
.,TRBV27,TRBJ1-5,.,CASSLFKGNQPQHF,TGTGCCAGCAGTTTATTTAAGGGGAATCAGCCCCAGCATTTT
.,TRBV19,TRBJ1-3,.,CASSHLGNSGNTIYF,TGTGCCAGTAGCCATCTTGGGAACTCTGGAAACACCATATATTTT
.,TRBV5-8,TRBJ2-3,.,CASSLAGGDTQYF,TGTGCCAGCAGCTTGGCCGGGGGAGATACGCAGTATTTT
.,TRBV5-1,TRBJ1-1,.,CASSLAVQANTEAFF,TGCGCCAGCAGCTTGGCCGTACAGGCGAACACTGAAGCTTTCTTT
TRBD1,TRBV7-9,TRBJ1-1,.,CASSTGQGLNTEAFF,TGTGCCAGCAGCACCGGACAGGGACTGAACACTGAAGCTTTCTTT
.,TRBV5-4,TRBJ1-6,.,CASSMDINSPLHF,TGTGCCAGCAGCATGGACATTAATTCACCCCTCCACTTT
TRBD2,TRBV9,TRBJ2-5,.,CASSVGQGGETQYF,TGTGCCAGCAGCGTAGGGCAGGGAGGGGAGACCCAGTACTTC
.,TRBV12-5,TRBJ2-1,.,CASGLSPTPIFTNEQFF,TGTGCTAGTGGTTTGTCACCGACGCCCATCTTTACAAATGAGCAGTTCTTC
.,TRBV4-3,TRBJ2-3,.,CASSPAKGAILADTQYF,TGCGCCAGCAGCCCTGCTAAAGGGGCGATCCTCGCAGATACGCAGTATTTT
TRBD1,TRBV5-5,TRBJ2-3,.,CASSLGGTGGMTDTQYF,TGTGCCAGCAGCTTGGGGGGGACAGGTGGTATGACAGATACGCAGTATTTT
TRBD1,TRBV5-6,TRBJ2-3,.,CASRMQGADTQYF,TGTGCCAGCAGGATGCAGGGGGCAGATACGCAGTATTTT
TRBD1,TRBV19,TRBJ1-3,.,CASSIQGAGNTIYF,TGTGCCAGTAGTATTCAGGGGGCCGGAAACACCATATATTTT
TRBD1,TRBV30,TRBJ1-6,few,CASETGHNSPLHF,TGTGCCTCCGAGACAGGGCATAATTCACCCCTCCACTTT
TRBD1,TRBV27,TRBJ2-5,.,CASSSTGAETQYF,TGTGCCAGCAGTTCGACAGGGGCGGAGACCCAGTACTTC
.,TRBV6-5,TRBJ1-1,.,CASYRRGMNTEAFF,TGTGCCAGCTACCGAAGAGGCATGAACACTGAAGCTTTCTTT
TRBD1,TRBV10-3,TRBJ2-6,.,CAISELTGTSGANVLTF,TGTGCCATCAGTGAGTTGACAGGGACCTCTGGGGCCAACGTCCTGACTTTC
.,TRBV7-9,TRBJ2-4,.,CASSFLSAVGDIQYF,TGTGCCAGCAGCTTCCTGTCCGCGGTGGGCGACATTCAGTACTTC
.,TRBV6-5,TRBJ2-4,.,CASSYGSGGVNIQYF,TGTGCCAGCAGTTACGGCTCCGGCGGGGTAAACATTCAGTACTTC
.,TRBV4-3,TRBJ2-3,.,CASSQVLDPDTQYF,TGCGCCAGCAGCCAAGTATTAGACCCGGATACGCAGTATTTT
TRBD1,TRBV7-8,TRBJ2-1,.,CASSLSQGAVGFAEQFF,TGTGCCAGCAGCTTATCACAGGGGGCCGTGGGTTTCGCCGAGCAGTTCTTC
.,TRBV28,TRBJ1-1,.,CASSLVGARAFF,TGTGCCAGCAGTTTAGTCGGGGCGCGGGCTTTCTTT
TRBD2,TRBV11-1,TRBJ2-7,.,CASSLLGGGDYEQYF,TGTGCCAGCAGCTTGTTGGGGGGAGGGGACTACGAGCAGTACTTC
.,TRBV6-1,TRBJ1-1,few,CASSGSRGRTEAFF,TGTGCCAGCAGTGGTTCCAGGGGCCGCACTGAAGCTTTCTTT
.,TRBV19,TRBJ2-7,once,CASSIGAGAEQYF,TGTGCCAGTAGTATAGGAGCCGGGGCCGAGCAGTACTTC
.,TRBV4-2,TRBJ1-3,.,CASSPIARNSGNTIYF,TGTGCCAGCAGCCCGATCGCCAGGAACTCTGGAAACACCATATATTTT
TRBD2,TRBV9,TRBJ2-5,.,CASSGRLAGGPGRQETQYF,TGTGCCAGCAGCGGTAGACTAGCGGGAGGGCCGGGTCGTCAAGAGACCCAGTACTTC
.,TRBV6-5,TRBJ1-1,.,CASSQVVRQPEAFF,TGTGCCAGCTCGCAGGTGGTCCGGCAGCCCGAAGCTTTCTTT
.,TRBV19,TRBJ2-1,.,CASRSAGPSDEQFF,TGTGCCAGTAGATCCGCGGGTCCCTCAGATGAGCAGTTCTTC
.,TRBV19,TRBJ1-3,.,CVSAHVGFGNTIYF,TGTGTCAGTGCGCACGTCGGGTTTGGAAACACCATATATTTT
.,TRBV6-6,TRBJ2-5,.,CASSWGGAGLQETQYF,TGTGCCAGCAGTTGGGGCGGGGCGGGCCTCCAAGAGACCCAGTACTTC
TRBD1,TRBV18,TRBJ2-3,.,CASSPRQGSTDTQYF,TGTGCCAGCTCACCACGACAGGGAAGCACAGATACGCAGTATTTT